Below, one T cell receptor beta chain is given with its context. Patients in Seattle were enrolled during active infection, then followed longitudinally. This entry comes from a study of blood T cell repertoires in COVID-19. The wider study: Italy, Spain and the United States were the sources of the convalescent and acute COVID-19 samples. PBMCs, B-cell-depleted T cells, or T cells were the source of the cDNA or gDNA that made up the material.

Losses at the gene ends were 4 bases for V and 11 bases for J; bases not matched to a gene: 9. This CDR3 region has 12 residues. Germline V gene lookup returns CDR1 SGHDT and CDR2 YYEEEE. Original processing notes: Reference gene primer amplification gave estimated nucleated cell counts. Profiling relied on immunoSEQ multiplex PCR, and the TCRdb table lists in-frame clones only, not all of them. V and J calls and clone size are copied from that table; D and trimming were computed from the DNA. The sample yields about 210,000 clones, roughly 80% seen once. Sequencing input: peripheral blood. The origin of this receptor is a man aged 55 to 70 with COVID-19, enrolled during active disease. The V call is TRBV5-6, the J call TRBJ2-7; TRBD2 aligns across 7 bases. CDR3 region: CASSLGEGGKYF. The CDR3 DNA reads as TGTGCCAGCAGCCTCGGGGAGGGAGGGAAGTACTTC.